This is a list of T cell receptor beta chains from one sample in a study of a mutant IDH1 vaccine in newly diagnosed glioma. The assay was immunoSEQ multiplex PCR, and TCRdb's table has in-frame clones only and misses some. The data contain around 37,000 clones, just under 95% of them singletons. The sequencing used PBMCs, collected from a glioma patient treated with radiotherapy, temozolomide or both. These receptors all come from a man in his late teens or twenties with glioma. The conserved cysteine and the conserved F or W are not part of the CDR3 here. Not every row has a clone size; where given, it reads once, few, many or a size class.

v_call | clone_size | cdr3_aa
TRBV29-1 | NA | SVDVFETGVYGYT
TRBV5-5 | NA | ASSPGLNQPQH
TRBV6-5 | NA | ASRQGLNTEAF
TRBV5-1 | NA | ASRSQGSGGYT
TRBV5-6 | NA | ASSWEKGYT
TRBV7-9 | NA | AEGGVTEAF
TRBV6-5 | NA | ASRTGQLMNTEAF
TRBV6-1 | NA | ATVVAKEETQY
TRBV4-3 | NA | ASSQEGRYSGANVLT
TRBV7-9 | NA | ASSELTGWNTEAF
TRBV9 | NA | ASSVGSQDTEAF
TRBV29-1 | few | SVDEGGPTEAF
TRBV30 | NA | AWSVSDRGRPYGYT
TRBV7-9 | NA | ASSASSQGVTEAF
TRBV6-5 | NA | ASSSRASGDYGYT
TRBV5-4 | NA | ASSWGSGSSYEQY
TRBV7-9 | NA | ASSLVRTGETQY
TRBV6-6 | NA | ASSYVRDTDQPQH
TRBV29-1 | NA | SVDQSSYNEQF
TRBV5-6 | NA | ASSLESYASNEKLF